One T cell receptor (beta chain) is described in this entry. The data were obtained in a study of beta chain features in type 1 diabetes. This CDR3 contains 17 residues. Germline lookup yields CDR1 SGHTA and CDR2 FQGTGA. After removal of 6 bases from V and 2 bases from J, the junction contained 13 bases not matched to a gene. What was sequenced were expressed TCRB transcripts, since all of the isolated RNA had been reverse transcribed. Assay: immunoSEQ multiplex PCR; the TCRdb copy retains only in-frame clones and omits some. The sample has a few hundred thousand clones; about 11% are singletons. Sample: naive CD4+ T cells from blood. This receptor was identified in a woman in her twenties or thirties in good health. The chain links TRBV7-3 to TRBJ2-1; 7 nucleotides agree with TRBD2. This CDR3 is CASSLKGSGLTYNEQFF. DNA of the CDR3: TGTGCCAGCAGTCTAAAGGGTTCGGGACTAACCTACAATGAGCAGTTCTTC. Together with reference TRBV7-3 and TRBJ2-1, the CDR3 gives the full variable domain: GAGVSQTPSNKVTEKGKYVELRCDPISGHTALYWYRQSLGQGPEFLIYFQGTGAADDSGLPNDRFFAVRPEGSVSTLKIQRTERGDSAVYLCASSLKGSGLTYNEQFFGPGTRLTVL.